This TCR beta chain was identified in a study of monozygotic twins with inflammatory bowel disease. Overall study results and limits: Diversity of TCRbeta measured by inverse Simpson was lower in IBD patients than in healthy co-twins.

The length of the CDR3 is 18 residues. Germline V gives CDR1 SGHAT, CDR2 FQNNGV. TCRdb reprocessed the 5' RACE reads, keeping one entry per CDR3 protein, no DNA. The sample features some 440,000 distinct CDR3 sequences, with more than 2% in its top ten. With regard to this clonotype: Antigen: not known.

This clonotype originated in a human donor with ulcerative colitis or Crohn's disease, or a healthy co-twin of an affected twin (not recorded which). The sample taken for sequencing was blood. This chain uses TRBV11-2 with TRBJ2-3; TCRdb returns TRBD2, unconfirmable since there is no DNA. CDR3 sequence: CASSLERASGGVTDTQYF.